Following are 21 T cell receptor beta chains from one sample sequenced in a study of blood T cell repertoires in COVID-19. Profiled with immunoSEQ multiplex PCR; TCRdb holds only in-frame clones, not every one. Among roughly 200,000 clones listed, 80% to 90% were seen once. Sequencing used PBMCs or T cells enriched from blood (not recorded which). The receptors here all came from a middle-aged man who had recovered from COVID-19.

The rearrangement uses TRBV29-1 and TRBJ2-3; tentative D call: TRBD2 (7 bases). The ends were cut back, 0 bases at V and 5 bases at J, with 15 bases in the middle. Germline V gene lookup returns CDR1 SQVTM and CDR2 ANQGSEA. This CDR3 comprises 15 residues. The CDR3 protein is CSVEDSKGGGDTQYF. The CDR3, as DNA: TGCAGCGTTGAAGATTCGAAGGGGGGGGGAGATACGCAGTATTTT.

V is TRBV4-1 and J is TRBJ1-3; D unresolved. The length of the CDR3 is 18 residues. Trimming pared 0 bases from V and 2 bases from J, leaving 17 bases between. Germline lookup yields CDR1 MGHRA and CDR2 YSYEKL. CDR3 sequence reads: CASSQDLRGGYTGNTIYF. The CDR3 region has the DNA TGCGCCAGCAGCCAAGATCTTCGGGGAGGGTATACTGGAAACACCATATATTTT.

The chain combines TRBV29-1 with TRBJ1-2; 11 bases align to TRBD1. The CDR3 runs 16 residues. The V and J ends lost 5 bases and 0 bases, in that order; junction bases with no gene match: 8. CDR1 is SQVTM and CDR2 is ANQGSEA in the germline V gene. The CDR3 coding sequence is TGCAGCGTTATGTTAAGGACAGGGGGCTCTAACTATGGCTACACCTTC. Its translation is CSVMLRTGGSNYGYTF.

The chain recombines TRBV3-1 (or the pseudogene TRBV3-2) with TRBJ2-7; TRBD1 agrees at 9 bases. The CDR3 extends over 14 amino acids. Germline loops: CDR1 LGHDT, CDR2 YNNKEL (reference sequence). J gave up 4 bases and V 4 bases, and 5 bases lay outside the gene matches. The CDR3 is CASSPQTGGYEQYF. The CDR3 DNA follows: TGTGCCAGCAGCCCACAGACAGGGGGGTACGAGCAGTACTTC.

This clone was observed a handful of times. The chain joins TRBV18 to TRBJ2-4; no definite D call. The V end lost 3 bases, the J end lost 3 bases, and 12 bases lay between the germline ends. The length of the CDR3 is 15 residues. Germline V gives CDR1 KGHSH, CDR2 LQKENI. The CDR3 coding sequence is TGTGCCAGCTCACCGGGCGTTTCGGTCAAAAACATTCAGTACTTC. It translates to CASSPGVSVKNIQYF.

The chain joins TRBV2 to TRBJ2-2, with 9 bases lining up with TRBD1. Trimming at V came to 5 bases and at J to 4 bases, leaving 5 bases not matched to a gene. The germline gives CDR1 SNHLY, CDR2 FYNNEI. The CDR3 contains 15 residues. CDR3 in DNA: TGTGCCAGCAGTTTCCGGGACAGGGCCACCGGGGAGCTGTTTTTT. It specifies CASSFRDRATGELFF.

V is TRBV4-2 and J is TRBJ2-2; TRBD1 aligns across 7 bases. This CDR3 region has 15 residues. From germline, CDR1 is LGHNA and CDR2 YNFKEQ. With 4 bases clipped from V and 0 bases from J, the junction kept 2 bases outside the gene matches. CDR3 region: CASSPQGTNTGELFF. In DNA, the CDR3 is TGTGCCAGCAGCCCACAGGGGACGAACACCGGGGAGCTGTTTTTT.

The rearrangement uses TRBV30 and TRBJ2-3; unclear D gene. Germline assignment: CDR1 GTSNPN and CDR2 SVGIG (reference sequence). The CDR3 contains 12 residues. Trimming cost V 2 bases and J 6 bases, with 9 bases left between them. This chain's CDR3 is CAWSTSPDTQYF. The CDR3 coding sequence is TGTGCCTGGAGTACTTCGCCCGATACGCAGTATTTT. Full variable domain (remainder filled in from reference TRBV30 and TRBJ2-3): SQTIHQWPATLVQPVGSPLSLECTVEGTSNPNLYWYRQAAGRGLQLLFYSVGIGQISSEVPQNLSASRPQDRQFILSSKKLLLSDSGFYLCAWSTSPDTQYFGPGTRLTVL.

V gene TRBV13 combines with J gene TRBJ1-2, with 9 bases aligning to TRBD1. The CDR3 runs 16 residues. Unmatched junction bases numbered 14, after V lost 7 bases and J lost 5 bases. Germline assignment: CDR1 PRHDT and CDR2 FYEKMQ (reference sequence). Here the CDR3 DNA reads TGTGCCAGCATCCGATTCATACAGGGGGCAAAGTATGGCTACACCTTC. This codes for CASIRFIQGAKYGYTF. The whole variable domain, remainder taken from reference TRBV13 and TRBJ1-2, is AAGVIQSPRHLIKEKRETATLKCYPIPRHDTVYWYQQGPGQDPQFLISFYEKMQSDKGSIPDRFSAQQFSDYHSELNMSSLELGDSALYFCASIRFIQGAKYGYTFGSGTRLTVV.

The CDR3 DNA follows: TGTGCCTGGAGTCTCCCCCGGGAATACCAAAAACTGTTTTTT. Translated: CAWSLPREYQKLFF. The chain uses TRBV30 and TRBJ1-4; no reliable D call. V was shortened by 2 bases and J by 9 bases, with 16 bases between the two germline ends. The CDR3 length is 14 residues. The germline V gene has CDR1 GTSNPN and CDR2 SVGIG (reference sequence).

V gene TRBV12-3 or TRBV12-4 combines with J gene TRBJ1-4, with D perhaps TRBD1 (6 bases). V lost 6 bases and J 6 bases, leaving 11 bases between the germline ends. The CDR3 has 13 residues. The DNA for the CDR3 is TGTGCCAGCAGGAGGAGACAGGATGAAAAACTGTTTTTT. Amino acid sequence: CASRRRQDEKLFF.

The chain employs TRBV7-7 and TRBJ2-1, with D perhaps TRBD2 (6 bases). Per germline, CDR1 SSHAT and CDR2 FNYEAQ (reference sequence). Trimming took 0 bases from V and 9 from J, leaving 12 bases between them. This CDR3 is 14 amino acids long. The CDR3 protein is CASSLAWRAGEQFF. As DNA, the CDR3 is TGTGCCAGCAGCTTAGCGTGGAGGGCTGGTGAGCAGTTCTTC.

The chain uses TRBV7-2 and TRBJ2-3, with 7 bases aligning to TRBD1. Germline V gives CDR1 SGHTA, CDR2 FQGNSA. The CDR3 is 18 residues long. With 4 bases clipped from V and 1 base from J, the junction kept 14 bases outside the gene matches. The CDR3 sequence: CASSSLGPTGAGTDTQYF. CDR3 nucleotide sequence: TGTGCCAGCAGCTCCTTAGGGCCCACAGGGGCCGGCACAGATACGCAGTATTTT.

This clone was counted only a few times. This rearrangement joins TRBV24-1 to TRBJ2-3; no firm D call. V lost 5 bases, J lost 0 bases, and 20 bases lay in between. CDR3 length: 18 residues. CDR1 is KGHDR, CDR2 SFDVKD, per germline. CDR3 loop: CATSVLVSHRPSTDTQYF. The CDR3 DNA reads as TGTGCCACCAGTGTCCTAGTCAGTCACCGACCTAGCACAGATACGCAGTATTTT.

J is TRBJ1-5 and V is TRBV21-1. TRBV21-1 is tagged as a pseudogene. The CDR3 runs to 15 residues. DNA for the CDR3: TGTGCCAGCAGAGCGGGGGGCCCATTCAATCAGCCCCAGCATTTT. This translates into CASRAGGPFNQPQHF.

The chain couples TRBV18 to TRBJ1-1; the D is unclear. Trimming left V 5 bases short and J 1 base short, with 20 bases between. From germline, CDR1 is KGHSH and CDR2 LQKENI. The CDR3 runs to 17 residues. CDR3 bases: TGTGCCAGCTCATACGATTTTGGGGTAGGAGGGAACACTGAAGCTTTCTTT. As protein: CASSYDFGVGGNTEAFF.

The sample holds one count of this clone. The J gene is TRBJ2-2, the V gene TRBV5-4; 10 bases are a match to TRBD2. Germline V gives CDR1 SGHNT, CDR2 YYREEE (reference sequence). The CDR3 has 16 residues. V lost 4 bases, J lost 1 base, and 4 bases stayed unmatched. The CDR3 sequence: CASSDASGRNTGELFF. As DNA, the CDR3 is TGTGCCAGCAGCGACGCTAGCGGGAGGAACACCGGGGAGCTGTTTTTT.

The gene calls are TRBV11-3 and TRBJ2-2; unclear D gene. CDR1 SGHNT and CDR2 YENEEA come from the germline V gene. CDR3 length equals 14 residues. Trimming took 1 base from V and 3 from J, leaving 6 bases between them. The CDR3 sequence is CASSLVSYTGELFF. The CDR3 nucleotides read TGTGCCAGCAGCTTAGTTAGCTACACCGGGGAGCTGTTTTTT.

This chain uses TRBV29-1 with TRBJ2-3; tentative D call: TRBD2 (6 bases). This CDR3 contains 16 residues. The V gene's germline CDR1 is SQVTM and CDR2 ANQGSEA. V shed 0 bases and J shed 0 bases, with 13 bases lying between them. The DNA of the CDR3 is TGCAGCGTTGAAGACCGACTAGTTTCTAGCACAGATACGCAGTATTTT. This translates into CSVEDRLVSSTDTQYF.

The chain has TRBV28 and TRBJ2-2; tentatively, D is TRBD1 (6 bases). The CDR3 is 16 residues long. V was pared by 7 bases and J by 7 bases, with 22 bases between. CDR1 is MDHEN, CDR2 SYDVKM, per germline. CDR3 in amino acids: CASITTRARGYGELFF. CDR3 in DNA: TGTGCCAGCATCACGACAAGGGCCAGGGGATACGGGGAGCTGTTTTTT.

The V gene is TRBV7-9, the J gene TRBJ2-3, with 8 bases matching TRBD1. Germline V CDR1 and CDR2: SEHNR, FQNEAQ (reference sequence). V lost 3 bases to trimming and J lost 3 bases; unmatched junction nucleotides: 14. This CDR3 has 18 amino acids. The CDR3 DNA reads TGTGCCAGCAGCTTGCCCCCGCTACGGACAGGGATAACAGATACGCAGTATTTT. This encodes CASSLPPLRTGITDTQYF.